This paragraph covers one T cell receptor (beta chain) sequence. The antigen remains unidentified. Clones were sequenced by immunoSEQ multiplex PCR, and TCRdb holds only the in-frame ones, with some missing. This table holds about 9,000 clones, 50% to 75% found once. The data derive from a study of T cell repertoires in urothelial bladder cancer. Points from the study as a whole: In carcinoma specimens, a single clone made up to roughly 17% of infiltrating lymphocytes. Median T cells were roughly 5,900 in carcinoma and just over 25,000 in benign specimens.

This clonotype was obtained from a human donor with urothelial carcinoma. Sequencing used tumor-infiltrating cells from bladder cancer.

The CDR3 sequence: CASSFRQGETEAFF. The CDR3 nucleotides read TGTGCCAGCAGCTTTAGACAGGGGGAAACTGAAGCTTTCTTT. This chain links TRBV13 with TRBJ1-1; 9 positions agree with TRBD1. The trim removed 3 bases at V and 5 bases at J, leaving 4 bases unmatched. The CDR3 has 14 residues. CDR1 and CDR2 from the germline V gene are PRHDT and FYEKMQ (reference sequence).